The TCR beta chain described here comes from a study of blood T cell repertoires in COVID-19. Study details: Some COVID-19 samples were acute and others convalescent; all came from the United States, Italy and Spain. In each case, the material was cDNA or gDNA derived from T cells, B-cell-depleted T cells, or PBMCs.

Original processing methods: Counts of nucleated cells, estimated from reference gene primer amplification, were obtained. Sequenced by immunoSEQ multiplex PCR; TCRdb stores in-frame clones only, minus some. Clone size and the V and J calls come from that table; the DNA yielded D and trimming. The data show about 200,000 clones, 86% seen once. Material: peripheral blood. This clonotype was obtained from a man older than 75 with acute or convalescent COVID-19.

The CDR3 is CASKGMGAGDYGYTF. The CDR3 DNA reads as TGTGCCAGCAAGGGAATGGGGGCGGGGGACTATGGCTACACCTTC. V is TRBV7-2 and J is TRBJ1-2, with TRBD1 as a possible D gene (6 bases). V lost 7 bases to trimming and J lost 3 bases, with 18 bases between them. Germline CDR1 and CDR2: SGHTA and FQGNSA. This CDR3 comprises 15 residues. The complete variable domain, with remaining parts taken from reference TRBV7-2 and TRBJ1-2, reads GAGVSQSPSNKVTEKGKDVELRCDPISGHTALYWYRQSLGQGLEFLIYFQGNSAPDKSGLPSDRFSAERTGGSVSTLTIQRTQQEDSAVYLCASKGMGAGDYGYTFGSGTRLTVV.